These T cell receptor beta chains were read from a single sample in a study of cytomegalovirus exposure and HLA in healthy donors. The method was immunoSEQ multiplex PCR; TCRdb's version includes in-frame clones alone and lacks a portion of them. The repertoire includes some 250,000 clones, around 76% of them detected once, and 5% to 6.5% sits in the top ten. Sample: PBMCs. Receptors originate from a woman between 40 and 50 years old in good health and CMV-seropositive. Each CDR3 is given without its conserved first and last residue. Fields, in order: V gene, CDR3 protein.

>TRBV28
ASRPPGQGSGANVLT
>TRBV5-8
ASSHPGPYEQY
>TRBV30
AWSVQGLVFHTGELF
>TRBV4-3
ASSQAMGGIGGYT
>TRBV4-1
ASSQDQDRGTQPQH
>TRBV11-2
ASSLATEAF
>TRBV5-6
ASSYLMVPYEQY
>TRBV2
ASSKLTGSGNTIY
>TRBV5-1
ASSSDRGKGYEQY
>TRBV5-6
ASSYTAGGSSTP
>TRBV5-4
ASTIRGGQETQY
>TRBV7-2
ASSTDRANNEQF
>TRBV6-5
ASSYAAGAVNERF
>TRBV4-1
ASSQEGQVYQPQH
>TRBV7-6
ASSRTNSYEQY
>TRBV19
ASSITGGGTEAF
>TRBV9
ASKIAGDTEAF
>TRBV10-3
AITGTGMTDTQY
>TRBV7-2
ASSENRGGNQPQH
>TRBV6-1
ASSFWTGNTEAF
>TRBV19
ASSIGGASGQETQY
>TRBV6-5
ASSKGAGGSYEQY
>TRBV27
ASTTQGSYEQY
>TRBV28
ASRPSRGAHQPQH
>TRBV7-3
ASSLMPGVTGELF
>TRBV7-3
ASSLQGAETQY
>TRBV7-2
ASSLASSYEQY
>TRBV5-5
ASSLATSGRGDTQY
>TRBV10-3
AISESRDRGHTEAF
>TRBV2
ASSGDSGGYNEQF
>TRBV27
ASSRNFNQPQH
>TRBV6-5
ASSRTGQGTGELF
>TRBV13
ASSMTSGVGETQY
>TRBV11-2
ASSTTSGSYEQY
>TRBV6-5
ASSYTGTQY
>TRBV27
ASSPLGTGVGSSYGYT
>TRBV4-2
ASSQTGGGRAFWYQETQY
>TRBV19
ASSIAAGPGNEQY
>TRBV7-2
ASSLEWVSGRETQY
>TRBV5-1
ASSLVAGGVNYGYT
>TRBV5-5
ASSSAGGAPQNEKLF
>TRBV5-1
ASIRGQGYTEAF
>TRBV10-3
AISEGPGGSQPQH
>TRBV7-8
ASSLGQLRSYEQY
>TRBV9
ASSVKGAGNEKLF
>TRBV7-2
ASSLRREGGGYT
>TRBV6-1
ASSERGTGNTEAF
>TRBV6-1
ASSLSTGMGGYT
>TRBV19
ASSISGLAGGMTGELF